This T cell receptor (beta chain) emerged from a study of T cell repertoires in cytomegalovirus infection. Study-wide context: Public TCR beta signatures were indicative of both CMV infection and a matching HLA type.

This clonotype was seen ten or more times. What it binds is not known. MiXCR, run by TCRdb on the reads, gives a single entry per CDR3 protein. This sample has 150,000 to 200,000 distinct CDR3 sequences, with around an eighth found just once. The CDR3 consists of 13 residues. Germline V lookup: CDR1 SGHTA, CDR2 FQGNSA. V gave up 4 bases and J gave up 5 bases, with 11 bases separating them. Broader study findings: Cumulative frequency (of public TCR beta family members) identified carriers of CMV plus the relevant HLA. The ex vivo response was dominated by HLA-C-restricted CMV-specific TCR beta clonotypes.

V is TRBV7-2 and J is TRBJ2-5; the D is unclear. The sequencing sample was made of PBMCs. The TCR sequence derives from a human donor in good health (CMV status not recorded). Some clones in this sample may be carry-over from other donors' samples. The CDR3 sequence is CASSSPGWETQYF. The CDR3 DNA follows: TGTGCCAGCAGCTCCCCCGGGTGGGAGACCCAGTACTTC. The variable domain in full, completed from reference TRBV7-2 and TRBJ2-5, reads GAGVSQSPSNKVTEKGKDVELRCDPISGHTALYWYRQSLGQGLEFLIYFQGNSAPDKSGLPSDRFSAERTGGSVSTLTIQRTQQEDSAVYLCASSSPGWETQYFGPGTRLLVL.